This entry lists 4 T cell receptor beta chains sequenced from one sample in a study of graft-versus-host responses after intestinal transplantation. Which antigens these TCRs recognize remains unknown. Generated by immunoSEQ multiplex PCR, the TCRdb table keeps only in-frame clones and is missing some. This table holds about 150,000 clones, about nine tenths found once. The sequences come from unstimulated CD4+ T cells sorted from spleen or lymph node cells, collected before intestinal transplant. The receptor set was obtained from a human donor who received an intestinal transplant.

The chain links TRBV28 to TRBJ1-5; D is ambiguous. Between the trimmed V and J ends, which lost 7 bases and 2 bases, there was a span of 18 bases. From germline, CDR1 is MDHEN and CDR2 SYDVKM. The CDR3 runs to 16 residues. The CDR3 is CASTKRGDNGNQPQHF. CDR3 DNA sequence: TGTGCCAGCACCAAACGCGGTGATAATGGCAATCAGCCCCAGCATTTT.

Here the CDR3 DNA reads TGTGCCAGCAGCCGTGTGGAGTCCGAAGCTTTCTTT. It codes for CASSRVESEAFF. The chain links TRBV7-9 to TRBJ1-1; D call uncertain. CDR1 is SEHNR, CDR2 FQNEAQ, per germline (reference sequence). The CDR3 extends over 12 amino acids. V was cut by 5 bases and J by 8 bases, with 12 bases left in between.

This sequence joins TRBV11-2 and TRBJ1-4; D not certain. Germline lookup yields CDR1 SGHAT and CDR2 FQNNGV. V was clipped by 3 bases and J by 6 bases, with 5 bases between them. CDR3 size: 12 residues. The CDR3 sequence is CASSFGDEKLFF. DNA for the CDR3: TGTGCCAGCAGCTTTGGAGATGAAAAACTGTTTTTT.

Here the CDR3 reads CASSVTLNQPQHF. In nucleotides, the CDR3 is TGCGCCAGCAGTGTAACCCTCAATCAGCCCCAGCATTTT. This chain uses TRBV10-1 with TRBJ1-5; D is ambiguous. This CDR3 contains 13 residues. Germline-derived CDR1 and CDR2 are WNHNN and SYGVQD (reference sequence). Trimming stripped 4 bases from V and 3 bases from J, with 7 bases between.